The 4 T cell receptor beta chains listed next were all sequenced from one sample in a study of shared clonotypes between healthy human individuals. This table comes from immunoSEQ multiplex PCR, and its TCRdb copy is limited to in-frame clones, with some not included. This table holds about 980,000 clones, around three quarters found once. The sample taken for sequencing was memory CD4+ T cells sorted from blood. Regarding subset: CD45RA-negative fraction. The source of these receptors is a man aged 18 to 29 in good health.

This clone was recorded once. The genes are TRBV11-3 and TRBJ1-1; maybe TRBD1 (5 bases). CDR1 and CDR2 (germline): SGHNT, YENEEA. Trimming shortened V by 5 bases and J by 4 bases, and 20 bases separated the two germline ends. CDR3 length: 16 amino acids. The CDR3 here is CASSQGWGPMSTEAFF. The CDR3 DNA follows: TGTGCCAGCAGCCAAGGGTGGGGACCCATGTCCACTGAAGCTTTCTTT.

A note on this clone: Given a far larger clone just one base away, this is likely a sequencing read error. V usage is TRBV30 and J usage is TRBJ1-3; D call uncertain. Looked up from germline, CDR1 is GTSNPN and CDR2 is SVGIG (reference sequence). V lost 4 bases and J lost 0, with 13 bases in between. There are 15 residues in the CDR3. The CDR3 here is CAWNSDGHSGNTIYF. DNA of the CDR3: TGTGCCTGGAATTCCGACGGCCACTCTGGAAACACCATATATTTT.

This clone was seen more than once but under ten times. This sample includes further DNA sequences coding for the same CDR3. V usage is TRBV19 and J usage is TRBJ1-3; D ambiguous. The V end was cut by 1 base, the J end by 4 bases, with 2 bases between. From germline, CDR1 is LNHDA and CDR2 SQIVND (reference sequence). The CDR3 is 12 residues long. CDR3 residues: CASSIGGNTIYF. CDR3 DNA: TGTGCCAGTAGTATAGGAGGAAACACCATATATTTT.

Details on this clone: Other DNA sequences in this specimen translate into the identical CDR3. The V call is TRBV15, the J call TRBJ2-7; tentatively, D is TRBD2 (6 bases). The V gene's germline CDR1 is LNHNV and CDR2 YYDKDF (reference sequence). Trimming took 0 bases from V and 1 from J, leaving 7 bases between them. The CDR3 runs 14 residues. The CDR3 region is CATSREGGSYEQYF. CDR3 coding DNA: TGTGCCACCAGCAGAGAAGGAGGGTCCTACGAGCAGTACTTC.